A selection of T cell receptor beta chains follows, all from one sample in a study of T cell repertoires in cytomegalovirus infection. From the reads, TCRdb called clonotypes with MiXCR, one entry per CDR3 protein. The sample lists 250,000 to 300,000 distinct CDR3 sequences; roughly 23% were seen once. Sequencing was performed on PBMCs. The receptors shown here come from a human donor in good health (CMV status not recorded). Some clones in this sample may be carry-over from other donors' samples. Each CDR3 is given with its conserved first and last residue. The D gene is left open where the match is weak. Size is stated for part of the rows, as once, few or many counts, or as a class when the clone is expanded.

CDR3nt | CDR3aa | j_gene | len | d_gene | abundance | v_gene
TGCAGTGCGGCGGGGGGGGGGTTTGAGACCCAGTACTTC | CSAAGGGFETQYF | TRBJ2-5 | 13 | TRBD2 | - | TRBV20-1
TGCGCCAGCAGCCAAGCAGGGAACCAAGAGACCCAGTACTTC | CASSQAGNQETQYF | TRBJ2-5 | 14 | - | - | TRBV4-3
TGTGCCAGCAGCTTAAACAGGGGAGGATACGAGCAGTACTTC | CASSLNRGGYEQYF | TRBJ2-7 | 14 | - | many | TRBV7-2
TGTGCCAGCAGTCCTCGACTAGCCCCCTACAATGAGCAGTTCTTC | CASSPRLAPYNEQFF | TRBJ2-1 | 15 | TRBD2 | many | TRBV27
TGTGCCAGCAGCTTAGCCGCCGGGACTAGCGGGAGAGTCTCCTACGAGCAGTACTTC | CASSLAAGTSGRVSYEQYF | TRBJ2-7 | 19 | TRBD2 | - | TRBV11-3
TGTGCCAGCAGTTTAGGGGTGAGGTTGTCTACGGTCTTC | CASSLGVRLSTVF | TRBJ1-2 | 13 | - | once | TRBV12-3/TRBV12-4
TGCGCCAGCAGCGTTTTCGGGCTGGCAGATACGCAGTATTTT | CASSVFGLADTQYF | TRBJ2-3 | 14 | - | few | TRBV5-1
TGTGCCAGCAGCTTAGAATGGAGCTCCTACAATGAGCAGTTCTTC | CASSLEWSSYNEQFF | TRBJ2-1 | 15 | - | medium-sized | TRBV7-9
TGTGCCATCAGTGAGCTCCGGGACAGGGTGTACACTGAAGCTTTCTTT | CAISELRDRVYTEAFF | TRBJ1-1 | 16 | TRBD1 | - | TRBV10-3
TGTGCCAGCAGCTTAGCCAAGGGACAGGGGGTCGAGCAGTACTTC | CASSLAKGQGVEQYF | TRBJ2-7 | 15 | TRBD1 | - | TRBV7-2
TGCAGTGCTCCAGGAACTGGGACTCCTAGGAATTCACCCCTCCACTTT | CSAPGTGTPRNSPLHF | TRBJ1-6 | 16 | - | - | TRBV20-1
TGCGCCAGCAGCTTGGGGGCCCCGCAAGAGACCCAGTACTTC | CASSLGAPQETQYF | TRBJ2-5 | 14 | - | - | TRBV5-1
TGTGCCAGCAGCTCGCTAGCGGGCGCGACCCAGTACTTC | CASSSLAGATQYF | TRBJ2-5 | 13 | TRBD2 | many | TRBV7-2
TGTGCCAGCAGCAGGGACAGGGTTGATACGCAGTATTTT | CASSRDRVDTQYF | TRBJ2-3 | 13 | TRBD1 | many | TRBV7-2
TGTGCCAGCAGCTCCTTGCCGGGACAGGCGAAACACAGCTCCTACAATGAGCAGTTCTTC | CASSSLPGQAKHSSYNEQFF | TRBJ2-1 | 20 | TRBD1 | - | TRBV7-9